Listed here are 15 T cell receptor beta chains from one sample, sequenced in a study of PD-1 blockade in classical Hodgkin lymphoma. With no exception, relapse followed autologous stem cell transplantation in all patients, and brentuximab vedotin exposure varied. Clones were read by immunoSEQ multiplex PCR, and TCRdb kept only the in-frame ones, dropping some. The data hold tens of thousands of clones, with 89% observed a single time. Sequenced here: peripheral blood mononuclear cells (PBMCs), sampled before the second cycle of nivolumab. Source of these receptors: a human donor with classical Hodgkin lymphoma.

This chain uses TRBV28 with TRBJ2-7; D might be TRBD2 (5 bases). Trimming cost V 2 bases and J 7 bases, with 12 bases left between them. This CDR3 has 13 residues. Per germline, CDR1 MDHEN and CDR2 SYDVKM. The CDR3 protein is CASSLVLAGEQYF. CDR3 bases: TGTGCCAGCAGTTTAGTTCTAGCTGGAGAGCAGTACTTC.

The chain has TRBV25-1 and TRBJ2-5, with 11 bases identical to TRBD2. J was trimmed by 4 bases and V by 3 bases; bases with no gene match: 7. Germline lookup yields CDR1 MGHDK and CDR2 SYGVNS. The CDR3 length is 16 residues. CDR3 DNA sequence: TGTGCCAGCAGTGACTTACTAGCGGGGGATTCAGAGACCCAGTACTTC. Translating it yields CASSDLLAGDSETQYF.

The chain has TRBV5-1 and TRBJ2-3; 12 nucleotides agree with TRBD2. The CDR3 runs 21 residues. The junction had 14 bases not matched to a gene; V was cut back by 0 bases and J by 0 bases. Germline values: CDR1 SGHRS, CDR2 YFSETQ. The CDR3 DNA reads TGCGCCAGCAGCTTGGTGAGGACTAGCGGGGCCTCCAGCGTAAGCACAGATACGCAGTATTTT. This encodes CASSLVRTSGASSVSTDTQYF.

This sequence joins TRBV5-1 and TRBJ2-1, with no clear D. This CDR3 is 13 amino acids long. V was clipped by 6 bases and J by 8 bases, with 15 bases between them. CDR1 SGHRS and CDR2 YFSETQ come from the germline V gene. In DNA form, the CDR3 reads TGCGCCAGCAAGGGCCCAAACACCGATGAGCAGTTCTTC. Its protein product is CASKGPNTDEQFF. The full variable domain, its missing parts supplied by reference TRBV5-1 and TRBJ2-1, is KAGVTQTPRYLIKTRGQQVTLSCSPISGHRSVSWYQQTPGQGLQFLFEYFSETQRNKGNFPGRFSGRQFSNSRSEMNVSTLELGDSALYLCASKGPNTDEQFFGPGTRLTVL.

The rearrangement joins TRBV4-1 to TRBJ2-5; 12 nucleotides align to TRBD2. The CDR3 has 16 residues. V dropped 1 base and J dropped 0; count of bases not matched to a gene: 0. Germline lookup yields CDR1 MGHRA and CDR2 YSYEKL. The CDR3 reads CASSQGLAGDQETQYF. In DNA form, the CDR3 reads TGCGCCAGCAGCCAAGGACTAGCGGGGGACCAAGAGACCCAGTACTTC.

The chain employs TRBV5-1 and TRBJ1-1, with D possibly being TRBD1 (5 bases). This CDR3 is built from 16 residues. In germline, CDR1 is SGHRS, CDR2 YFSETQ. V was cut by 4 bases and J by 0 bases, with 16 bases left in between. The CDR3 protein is CASSRTQAILNTEAFF. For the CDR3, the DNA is TGCGCCAGCAGCAGAACACAGGCGATATTGAACACTGAAGCTTTCTTT.

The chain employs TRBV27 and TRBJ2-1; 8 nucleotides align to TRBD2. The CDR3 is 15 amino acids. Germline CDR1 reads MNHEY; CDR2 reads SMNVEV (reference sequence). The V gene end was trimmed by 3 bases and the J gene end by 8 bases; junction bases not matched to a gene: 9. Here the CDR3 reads CASSFLGGAGHEQFF. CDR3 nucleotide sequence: TGTGCCAGCAGTTTTCTCGGGGGGGCGGGGCATGAGCAGTTCTTC.

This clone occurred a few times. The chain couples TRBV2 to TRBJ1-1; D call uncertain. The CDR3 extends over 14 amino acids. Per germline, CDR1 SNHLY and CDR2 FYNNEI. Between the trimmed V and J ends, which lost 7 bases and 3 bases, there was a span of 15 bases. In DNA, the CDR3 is TGTGCCAGCATTCCGCGGAGAGGCGACACTGAAGCTTTCTTT. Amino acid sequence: CASIPRRGDTEAFF.

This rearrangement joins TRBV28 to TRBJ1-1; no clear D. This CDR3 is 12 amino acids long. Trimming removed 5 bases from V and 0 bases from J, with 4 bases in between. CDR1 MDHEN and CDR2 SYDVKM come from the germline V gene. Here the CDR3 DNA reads TGTGCCAGCAGTACAATGAACACTGAAGCTTTCTTT. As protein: CASSTMNTEAFF.

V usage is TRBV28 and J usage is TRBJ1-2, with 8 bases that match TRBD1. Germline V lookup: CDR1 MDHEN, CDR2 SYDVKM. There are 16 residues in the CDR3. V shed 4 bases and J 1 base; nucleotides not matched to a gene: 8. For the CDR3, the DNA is TGTGCCAGCAGTTCACCGGGACAGGATATTAACTATGGCTACACCTTC. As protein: CASSSPGQDINYGYTF.

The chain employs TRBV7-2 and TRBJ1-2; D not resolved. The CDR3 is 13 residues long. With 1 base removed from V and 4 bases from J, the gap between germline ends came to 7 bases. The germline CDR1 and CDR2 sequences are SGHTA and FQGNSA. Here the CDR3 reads CASSLEVGYGYTF. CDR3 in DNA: TGTGCCAGCAGCTTAGAGGTGGGCTATGGCTACACCTTC.

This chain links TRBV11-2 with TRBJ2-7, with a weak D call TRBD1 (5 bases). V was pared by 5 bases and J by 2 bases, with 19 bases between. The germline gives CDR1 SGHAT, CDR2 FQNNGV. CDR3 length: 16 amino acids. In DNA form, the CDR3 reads TGTGCCAGCAGCCCAGCCTACGAAACAGGCCCCTACGAGCAGTACTTC. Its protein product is CASSPAYETGPYEQYF. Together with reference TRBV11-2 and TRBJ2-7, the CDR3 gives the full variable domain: EAGVAQSPRYKIIEKRQSVAFWCNPISGHATLYWYQQILGQGPKLLIQFQNNGVVDDSQLPKDRFSAERLKGVDSTLKIQPAKLEDSAVYLCASSPAYETGPYEQYFGPGTRLTVT.

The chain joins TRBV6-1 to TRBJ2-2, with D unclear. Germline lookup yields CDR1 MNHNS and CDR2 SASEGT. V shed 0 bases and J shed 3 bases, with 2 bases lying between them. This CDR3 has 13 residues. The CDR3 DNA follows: TGTGCCAGCAGTGAAGCGGACACCGGGGAGCTGTTTTTT. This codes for CASSEADTGELFF.

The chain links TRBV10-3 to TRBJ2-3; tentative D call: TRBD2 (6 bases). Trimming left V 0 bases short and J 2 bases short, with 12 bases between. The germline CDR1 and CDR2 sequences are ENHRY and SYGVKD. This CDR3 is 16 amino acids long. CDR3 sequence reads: CAISESGGEPTDTQYF. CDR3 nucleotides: TGTGCCATCAGTGAGTCTGGAGGGGAACCCACAGATACGCAGTATTTT.

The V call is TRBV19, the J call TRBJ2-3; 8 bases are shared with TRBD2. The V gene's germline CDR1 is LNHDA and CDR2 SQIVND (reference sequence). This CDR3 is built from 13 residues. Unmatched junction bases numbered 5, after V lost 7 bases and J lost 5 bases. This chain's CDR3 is CASNSRGGDTQYF. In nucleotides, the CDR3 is TGTGCCAGTAATAGTCGGGGGGGAGATACGCAGTATTTT.